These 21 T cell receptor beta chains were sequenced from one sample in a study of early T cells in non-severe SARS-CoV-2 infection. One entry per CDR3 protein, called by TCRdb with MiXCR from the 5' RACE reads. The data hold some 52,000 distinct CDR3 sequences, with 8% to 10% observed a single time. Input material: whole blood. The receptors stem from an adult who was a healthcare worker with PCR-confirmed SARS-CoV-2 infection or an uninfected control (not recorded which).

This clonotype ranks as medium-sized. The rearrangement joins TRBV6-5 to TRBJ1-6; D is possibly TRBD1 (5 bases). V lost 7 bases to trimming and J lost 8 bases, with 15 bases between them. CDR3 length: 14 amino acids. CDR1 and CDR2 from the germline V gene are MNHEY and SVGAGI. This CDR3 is CASTPGDGDSPLHF. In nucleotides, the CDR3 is TGTGCCAGCACCCCGGGGGACGGAGATTCACCCCTCCACTTT.

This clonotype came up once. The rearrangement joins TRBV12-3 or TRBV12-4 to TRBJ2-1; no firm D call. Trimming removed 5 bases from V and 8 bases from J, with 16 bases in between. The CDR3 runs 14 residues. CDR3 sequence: CASSPPSETHEQFF. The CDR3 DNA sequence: TGTGCCAGCAGTCCGCCGTCTGAGACCCATGAGCAGTTCTTC.

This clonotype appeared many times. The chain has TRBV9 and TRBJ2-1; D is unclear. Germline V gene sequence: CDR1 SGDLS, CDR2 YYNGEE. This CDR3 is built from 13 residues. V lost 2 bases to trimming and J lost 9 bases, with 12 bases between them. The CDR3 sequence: CASSVLDRGEQFF. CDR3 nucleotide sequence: TGTGCCAGCAGCGTCCTGGATCGCGGTGAGCAGTTCTTC.

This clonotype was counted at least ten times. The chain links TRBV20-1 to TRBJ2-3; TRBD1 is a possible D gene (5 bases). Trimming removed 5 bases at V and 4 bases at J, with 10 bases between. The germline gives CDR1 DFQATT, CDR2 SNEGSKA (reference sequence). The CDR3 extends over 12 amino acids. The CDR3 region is CSALRGSDTQYF. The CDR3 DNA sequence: TGCAGTGCTCTAAGGGGATCAGATACGCAGTATTTT.

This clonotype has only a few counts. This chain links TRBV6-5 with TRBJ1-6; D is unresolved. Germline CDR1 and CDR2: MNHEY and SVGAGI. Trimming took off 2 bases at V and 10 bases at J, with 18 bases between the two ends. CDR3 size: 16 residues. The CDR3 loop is CASSYGVVGLGSPLHF. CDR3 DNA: TGTGCCAGCAGTTACGGGGTTGTGGGATTAGGATCACCCCTCCACTTT.

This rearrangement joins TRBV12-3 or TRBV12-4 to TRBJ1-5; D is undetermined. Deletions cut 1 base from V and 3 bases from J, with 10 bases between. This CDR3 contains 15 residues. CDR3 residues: CASSLEAELNQPQHF. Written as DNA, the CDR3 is TGTGCCAGCAGTTTAGAGGCAGAACTCAATCAGCCCCAGCATTTT.

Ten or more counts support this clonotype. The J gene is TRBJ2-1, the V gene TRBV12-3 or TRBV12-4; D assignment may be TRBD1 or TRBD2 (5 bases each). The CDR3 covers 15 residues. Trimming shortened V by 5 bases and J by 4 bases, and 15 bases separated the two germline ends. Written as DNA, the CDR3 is TGTGCCAGCAGTCTACTGGGGGTTAGGTACAATGAGCAGTTCTTC. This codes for CASSLLGVRYNEQFF.

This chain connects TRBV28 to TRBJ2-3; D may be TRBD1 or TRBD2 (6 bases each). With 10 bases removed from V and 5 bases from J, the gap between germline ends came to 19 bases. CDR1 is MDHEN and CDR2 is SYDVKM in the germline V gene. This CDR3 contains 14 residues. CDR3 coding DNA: TGTGCCACCGGAGGCGGGGCAGGGGAAGATACGCAGTATTTT. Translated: CATGGGAGEDTQYF.

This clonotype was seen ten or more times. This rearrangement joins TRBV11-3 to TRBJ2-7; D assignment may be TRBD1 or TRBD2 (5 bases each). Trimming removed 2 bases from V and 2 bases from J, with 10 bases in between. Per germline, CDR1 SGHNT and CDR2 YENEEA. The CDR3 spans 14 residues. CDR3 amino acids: CASSLSQGAYEQYF. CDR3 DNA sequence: TGTGCCAGCAGCTTATCCCAGGGAGCCTACGAGCAGTACTTC.

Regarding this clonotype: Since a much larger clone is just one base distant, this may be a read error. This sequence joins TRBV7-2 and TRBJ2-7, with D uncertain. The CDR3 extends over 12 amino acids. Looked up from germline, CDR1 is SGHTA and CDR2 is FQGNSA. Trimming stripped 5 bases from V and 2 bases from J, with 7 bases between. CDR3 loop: CASSTYTYEQYF. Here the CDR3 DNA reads TGTGCCAGCAGCACCTATACCTACGAGCAGTACTTC.

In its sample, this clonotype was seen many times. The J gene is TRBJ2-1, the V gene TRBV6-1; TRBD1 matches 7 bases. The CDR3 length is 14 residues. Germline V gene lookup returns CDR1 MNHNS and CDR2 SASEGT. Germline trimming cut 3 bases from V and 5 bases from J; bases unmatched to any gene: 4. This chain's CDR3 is CASSDWTGHNEQFF. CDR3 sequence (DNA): TGTGCCAGCAGTGACTGGACAGGCCACAATGAGCAGTTCTTC.

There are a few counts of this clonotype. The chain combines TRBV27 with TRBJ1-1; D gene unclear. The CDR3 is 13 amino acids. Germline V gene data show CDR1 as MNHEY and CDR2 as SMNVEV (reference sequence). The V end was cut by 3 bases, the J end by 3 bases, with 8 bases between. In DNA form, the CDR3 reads TGTGCCAGCAGTTTTCAGGAGTACACTGAAGCTTTCTTT. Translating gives CASSFQEYTEAFF.

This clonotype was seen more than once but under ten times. For the CDR3, the DNA is TGTGCCAGCAGTTTTTTGACTGAAACGTACAATGAGCAGTTCTTC. It codes for CASSFLTETYNEQFF. The chain is built from TRBV28 and TRBJ2-1; D is unclear. The germline V gene has CDR1 MDHEN and CDR2 SYDVKM. The CDR3 contains 15 residues. Trimming pared 3 bases from V and 4 bases from J, leaving 13 bases between.

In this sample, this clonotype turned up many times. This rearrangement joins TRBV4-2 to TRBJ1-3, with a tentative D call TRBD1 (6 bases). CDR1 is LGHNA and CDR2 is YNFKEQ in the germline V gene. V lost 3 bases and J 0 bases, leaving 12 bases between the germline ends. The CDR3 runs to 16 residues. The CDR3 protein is CASSQTGQNSGNTIYF. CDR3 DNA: TGTGCCAGCAGCCAGACCGGACAGAACTCTGGAAACACCATATATTTT.

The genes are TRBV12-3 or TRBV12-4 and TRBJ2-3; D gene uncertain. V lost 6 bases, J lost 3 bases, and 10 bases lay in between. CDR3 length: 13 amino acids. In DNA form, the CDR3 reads TGTGCCAGCAGGTCGACGGAGACAGATACGCAGTATTTT. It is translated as CASRSTETDTQYF.

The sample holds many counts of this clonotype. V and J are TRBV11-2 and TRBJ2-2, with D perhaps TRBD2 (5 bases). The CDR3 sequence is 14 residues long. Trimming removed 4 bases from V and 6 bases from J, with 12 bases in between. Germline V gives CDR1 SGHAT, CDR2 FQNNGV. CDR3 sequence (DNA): TGTGCCAGCAGCTCGGAGGTCCTCGCCGGGGAGCTGTTTTTT. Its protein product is CASSSEVLAGELFF. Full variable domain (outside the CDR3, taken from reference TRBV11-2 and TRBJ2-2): EAGVAQSPRYKIIEKRQSVAFWCNPISGHATLYWYQQILGQGPKLLIQFQNNGVVDDSQLPKDRFSAERLKGVDSTLKIQPAKLEDSAVYLCASSSEVLAGELFFGEGSRLTVL.

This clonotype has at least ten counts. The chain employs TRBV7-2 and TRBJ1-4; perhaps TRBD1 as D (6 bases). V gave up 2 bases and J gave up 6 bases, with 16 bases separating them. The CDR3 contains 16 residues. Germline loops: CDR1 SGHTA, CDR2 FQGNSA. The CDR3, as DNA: TGTGCCAGCAGCTTAACCCCAGGGGCCGGTGATGAAAAACTGTTTTTT. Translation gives CASSLTPGAGDEKLFF.

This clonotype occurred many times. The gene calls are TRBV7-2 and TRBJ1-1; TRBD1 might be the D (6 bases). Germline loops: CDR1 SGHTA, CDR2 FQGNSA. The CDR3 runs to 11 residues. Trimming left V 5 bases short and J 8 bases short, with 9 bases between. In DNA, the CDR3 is TGTGCCAGCAGCGCAGACAGGGAAGCTTTCTTT. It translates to CASSADREAFF.

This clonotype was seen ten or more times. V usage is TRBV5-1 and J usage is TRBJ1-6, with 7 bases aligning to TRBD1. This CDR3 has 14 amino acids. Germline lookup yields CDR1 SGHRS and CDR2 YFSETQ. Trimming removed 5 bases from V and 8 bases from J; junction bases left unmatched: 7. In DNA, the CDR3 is TGCGCCAGCAGACGAGGACAGGCGGATTCACCCCTCCACTTT. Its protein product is CASRRGQADSPLHF.

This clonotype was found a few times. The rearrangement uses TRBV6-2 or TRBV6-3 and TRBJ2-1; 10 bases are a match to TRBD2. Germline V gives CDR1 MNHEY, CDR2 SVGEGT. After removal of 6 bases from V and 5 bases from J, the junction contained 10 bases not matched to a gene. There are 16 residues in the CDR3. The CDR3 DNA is TGTGCCAGCAGCGCGATGCTAGCGGGAGCGGACAATGAGCAGTTCTTC. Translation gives CASSAMLAGADNEQFF.

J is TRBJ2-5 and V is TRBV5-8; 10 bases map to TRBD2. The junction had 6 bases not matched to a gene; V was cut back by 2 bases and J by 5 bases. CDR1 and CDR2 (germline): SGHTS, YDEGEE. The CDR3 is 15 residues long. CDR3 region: CASSFAGTSVETQYF. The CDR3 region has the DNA TGTGCCAGCAGCTTTGCCGGGACTAGCGTTGAGACCCAGTACTTC.